This TCR beta chain derives from a study of brain T cells in children with intractable seizures. V was shortened by 8 bases and J by 4 bases, with 9 bases between the two germline ends. The CDR3 length is 11 residues. Germline V gene data show CDR1 as MNHEY and CDR2 as SVGAGI. Sequencing was performed with immunoSEQ multiplex PCR; in TCRdb, only in-frame clones are kept and a portion is missing. The sample has tens of thousands of clones, about 93% seen once. This chain links TRBV6-5 with TRBJ2-7; D may correspond to TRBD1 or TRBD2 (5 bases each). The input for sequencing was peripheral blood, taken at surgery. The sequence came from a girl aged 2 to 10 with tuberous sclerosis and intractable seizures. This CDR3 is CASVRGYEQYF. The CDR3 DNA follows: TGTGCCAGCGTGAGGGGTTACGAGCAGTACTTC.